The next 7 T cell receptor beta chains were all read from a single sample in a study of CD8 T cells in Susac syndrome. Reverse transcription of 0.5 to 1 ug RNA was performed with random hexamers. TCRdb redid the calling of the immunoSEQ multiplex PCR reads with MiXCR, one entry per CDR3 protein. Among some 190,000 distinct CDR3 sequences listed, about 94% were seen once. The specimen sequenced was CD4+ T cells from PBMCs. The receptors here all came from a human donor with Susac syndrome.

The CDR3 loop reads CASSLSRTGGDTQYF. The CDR3 DNA sequence: TGTGCCAGCAGTTTAAGTCGGACAGGGGGAGATACGCAGTATTTT. V gene TRBV12-3 or TRBV12-4 combines with J gene TRBJ2-3; 10 positions match TRBD1. There are 15 residues in the CDR3. The trim removed 2 bases at V and 5 bases at J, leaving 4 bases unmatched.

The V gene is TRBV18, the J gene TRBJ1-2; no firm D call. The CDR3 sequence is 14 residues long. Germline-derived CDR1 and CDR2 are KGHSH and LQKENI. V lost 0 bases to trimming and J lost 8 bases, with 13 bases between them. DNA of the CDR3: TGTGCCAGCTCACCACCGGTAGAAGGACGCGGCTACACCTTC. Protein sequence: CASSPPVEGRGYTF.

This clonotype showed up just once. CDR3 bases: TGTGCCGTCGAAGGCCCGGGGGAGGCAGATACGCAGTATTTT. This translates into CAVEGPGEADTQYF. The J gene is TRBJ2-3, the V gene TRBV6-6; TRBD2 might be the D (6 bases). The V end was cut by 11 bases, the J end by 4 bases, with 19 bases between. The CDR3 has 14 residues. CDR1 MNHNY and CDR2 SVGAGI come from the germline V gene (reference sequence).

This sequence joins TRBV7-9 and TRBJ1-2; D gene ambiguous. From germline, CDR1 is SEHNR and CDR2 FQNEAQ (reference sequence). This CDR3 contains 14 residues. Trimming took off 3 bases at V and 4 bases at J, with 12 bases between the two ends. In DNA, the CDR3 is TGTGCCAGCAGCTTTTCAGATTATGCCTATGGCTACACCTTC. The encoded protein is CASSFSDYAYGYTF.

The chain employs TRBV11-2 and TRBJ2-2; D ambiguous. V lost 6 bases and J 2 bases, leaving 16 bases between the germline ends. Germline V gene lookup returns CDR1 SGHAT and CDR2 FQNNGV. CDR3 size: 16 residues. The CDR3 loop reads CASRNGRRANTGELFF. The CDR3, as DNA: TGTGCCAGCAGAAACGGGCGGCGAGCTAACACCGGGGAGCTGTTTTTT.

The J gene is TRBJ2-2, the V gene TRBV19; 7 bases map to TRBD2. With 8 bases clipped from V and 1 base from J, the junction kept 4 bases outside the gene matches. This CDR3 has 14 amino acids. The V gene's germline CDR1 is LNHDA and CDR2 SQIVND (reference sequence). CDR3 amino acids: CASARGVNTGELFF. CDR3 nucleotide sequence: TGTGCCAGTGCACGGGGGGTGAACACCGGGGAGCTGTTTTTT. Full variable domain (remainder filled in from reference TRBV19 and TRBJ2-2): DGGITQSPKYLFRKEGQNVTLSCEQNLNHDAMYWYRQDPGQGLRLIYYSQIVNDFQKGDIAEGYSVSREKKESFPLTVTSAQKNPTAFYLCASARGVNTGELFFGEGSRLTVL.

V is TRBV5-5 and J is TRBJ2-5, with D tentatively TRBD2 (5 bases). In germline, CDR1 is SGHKS, CDR2 YYEKEE (reference sequence). V shed 0 bases and J shed 2 bases, with 8 bases lying between them. The CDR3 runs to 14 residues. The CDR3 bases are TGTGCCAGCAGCTTGGGCGGGCGGCAAGAGACCCAGTACTTC. Encoded protein: CASSLGGRQETQYF.